Below are 32 T cell receptor beta chains sequenced from a single sample in a study of shared T cell receptors in the human thymus. Here immunoSEQ multiplex PCR was the method, and the copy in TCRdb shows in-frame clones only, minus some. Among about 660,000 clones listed, approximately 90% were seen once. These sequences were also reported in another study, on human thymus T cells.

The specimen sequenced was thymocytes. The receptors shown here come from a boy in the first two years of life with a congenital heart defect.

This clone was picked up one time. The chain couples TRBV4-3 to TRBJ2-7; a possible D gene is TRBD2 (5 bases). Trimming shortened V by 4 bases and J by 0 bases, and 19 bases separated the two germline ends. The CDR3 length is 17 residues. The germline V gene has CDR1 LGHNA and CDR2 YSLEER. CDR3 residues: CASSREDYRAHSYEQYF. CDR3 in DNA: TGCGCCAGCAGCCGAGAAGACTACCGGGCCCACTCCTACGAGCAGTACTTC.

This clone was seen more than once but under ten times. The gene calls are TRBV4-3 and TRBJ2-1, with TRBD2 identical over 8 bases. The CDR3 consists of 15 residues. Losses at the gene ends were 2 bases for V and 0 bases for J; bases not matched to a gene: 0. Looked up from germline, CDR1 is LGHNA and CDR2 is YSLEER. The CDR3 sequence: CASSQSGSSYNEQFF. The CDR3 bases are TGCGCCAGCAGCCAAAGCGGGAGCTCCTACAATGAGCAGTTCTTC.

The chain links TRBV28 to TRBJ2-3; 14 nucleotides line up with TRBD2. This CDR3 is 16 amino acids long. J was trimmed by 6 bases and V by 7 bases; bases with no gene match: 9. Germline values: CDR1 MDHEN, CDR2 SYDVKM. The CDR3 bases are TGTGCCAGCACCCCCGGACTAGCGGGGGGCTGGGATACGCAGTATTTT. Translating gives CASTPGLAGGWDTQYF. Complete variable domain (other parts from reference TRBV28 and TRBJ2-3): DVKVTQSSRYLVKRTGEKVFLECVQDMDHENMFWYRQDPGLGLRLIYFSYDVKMKEKGDIPEGYSVSREKKERFSLILESASTNQTSMYLCASTPGLAGGWDTQYFGPGTRLTVL.

This chain links TRBV11-3 with TRBJ2-7, with 7 bases identical to TRBD1. This CDR3 region has 14 residues. The germline V gene has CDR1 SGHNT and CDR2 YENEEA. The V and J ends lost 2 bases and 4 bases, in that order; junction bases with no gene match: 5. For the CDR3, the DNA is TGTGCCAGCAGCTTAAGAGGGGGCGCGTACGAGCAGTACTTC. It codes for CASSLRGGAYEQYF.

The chain employs TRBV4-1 and TRBJ1-3; 7 positions match TRBD1. This CDR3 has 18 amino acids. Germline V gene lookup returns CDR1 MGHRA and CDR2 YSYEKL. V trimming: 0 bases; J trimming: 0 bases; junction bases outside the gene matches: 8. The chain's CDR3 is CASSQEGDSPISGNTIYF. The CDR3 region has the DNA TGCGCCAGCAGCCAAGAAGGGGACAGTCCGATCTCTGGAAACACCATATATTTT.

On this clone: The sample contains more than one DNA sequence encoding this CDR3. V gene TRBV6-5 combines with J gene TRBJ1-5, with TRBD1 matching over 9 bases. The length of the CDR3 is 13 residues. Losses at the gene ends were 6 bases for V and 6 bases for J; bases not matched to a gene: 3. Germline V gives CDR1 MNHEY, CDR2 SVGAGI. In nucleotides, the CDR3 is TGTGCCAGCAGCCCGGACAGGGGTCAGCCCCAGCATTTT. Protein: CASSPDRGQPQHF.

The chain carries TRBV30 and TRBJ1-4, with D perhaps TRBD1 (5 bases). CDR3 length equals 11 residues. Germline V lookup: CDR1 GTSNPN, CDR2 SVGIG (reference sequence). V was cut by 7 bases and J by 8 bases, with 11 bases left in between. CDR3 in amino acids: CALGREEKLFF. DNA of the CDR3: TGTGCCTTGGGCAGGGAAGAAAAACTGTTTTTT.

The table lists this clone with a few counts. This chain connects TRBV19 to TRBJ1-1; a weak D match, TRBD1 (5 bases). Trimming took off 3 bases at V and 3 bases at J, with 17 bases between the two ends. The CDR3 spans 16 residues. Per the germline V gene, CDR1 is LNHDA and CDR2 is SQIVND (reference sequence). The CDR3 protein is CASSITLRVGDTEAFF. The CDR3 coding sequence is TGTGCCAGTAGTATCACCCTCAGGGTTGGGGACACTGAAGCTTTCTTT. Drawing the rest from reference TRBV19 and TRBJ1-1, the complete variable domain is DGGITQSPKYLFRKEGQNVTLSCEQNLNHDAMYWYRQDPGQGLRLIYYSQIVNDFQKGDIAEGYSVSREKKESFPLTVTSAQKNPTAFYLCASSITLRVGDTEAFFGQGTRLTVV.

The chain links TRBV5-8 to TRBJ2-7; 10 nucleotides align to TRBD1. From germline, CDR1 is SGHTS and CDR2 YDEGEE. The CDR3 consists of 14 residues. Trimming cost V 0 bases and J 3 bases; bases outside gene matches: 0. CDR3 sequence (DNA): TGTGCCAGCAGCTTGGGGACAGGGGGCTACGAGCAGTACTTC. Residues: CASSLGTGGYEQYF. Filled out from reference TRBV5-8 and TRBJ2-7, the complete variable domain reads EAGVTQSPTHLIKTRGQQATLRCSPISGHTSVYWYQQALGLGLQFLLWYDEGEERNRGNFPPRFSGRQFPNYSSELNVNALELEDSALYLCASSLGTGGYEQYFGPGTRLTVT.

The rearrangement uses TRBV5-1 and TRBJ2-1; 13 bases match TRBD2. Germline CDR1 and CDR2: SGHRS and YFSETQ. The CDR3 contains 16 residues. The ends lost 4 bases at V and 4 bases at J; junction bases unmatched: 5. This chain's CDR3 is CASSPPTSGGYNEQFF. CDR3 in DNA: TGCGCCAGCAGCCCTCCGACTAGCGGGGGGTACAATGAGCAGTTCTTC. The full variable domain, rest sourced from reference TRBV5-1 and TRBJ2-1, is KAGVTQTPRYLIKTRGQQVTLSCSPISGHRSVSWYQQTPGQGLQFLFEYFSETQRNKGNFPGRFSGRQFSNSRSEMNVSTLELGDSALYLCASSPPTSGGYNEQFFGPGTRLTVL.

The chain recombines TRBV10-1 with TRBJ2-5, with TRBD1 matching 8 bases. CDR3 size: 14 residues. The V and J ends lost 8 bases and 4 bases, in that order; junction bases with no gene match: 9. Germline V gene data show CDR1 as WNHNN and CDR2 as SYGVQD (reference sequence). The CDR3 nucleotides read TGCGCCAGCCGTAGGGACAGGACGGCAGAGACCCAGTACTTC. Translated: CASRRDRTAETQYF.

The chain couples TRBV2 to TRBJ2-1, with 7 nucleotides matching TRBD2. Germline values: CDR1 SNHLY, CDR2 FYNNEI. The CDR3 covers 13 residues. Losses at the gene ends were 8 bases for V and 14 bases for J; bases not matched to a gene: 15. The CDR3 reads CASGELADIPEFF. For the CDR3, the DNA is TGTGCCAGCGGGGAGCTAGCGGATATTCCCGAGTTCTTC. Filled out from reference TRBV2 and TRBJ2-1, the complete variable domain reads EPEVTQTPSHQVTQMGQEVILRCVPISNHLYFYWYRQILGQKVEFLVSFYNNEISEKSEIFDDQFSVERPDGSNFTLKIRSTKLEDSAMYFCASGELADIPEFFGPGTRLTVL.

In its sample, this clone was seen once. The V call is TRBV5-4, the J call TRBJ2-3; D uncertain. The CDR3 sequence is 16 residues long. Germline V lookup: CDR1 SGHNT, CDR2 YYREEE (reference sequence). Trimming pared 0 bases from V and 0 bases from J, leaving 11 bases between. The CDR3 here is CASSLDREQSTDTQYF. DNA for the CDR3: TGTGCCAGCAGCTTGGATCGCGAACAGAGCACAGATACGCAGTATTTT.

This sequence joins TRBV7-9 and TRBJ2-1, with TRBD2 matching 9 bases. V dropped 5 bases and J dropped 2; count of bases not matched to a gene: 7. Per the germline V gene, CDR1 is SEHNR and CDR2 is FQNEAQ (reference sequence). This CDR3 comprises 16 residues. The CDR3 sequence: CASSGWLAGPYNEQFF. The CDR3, as DNA: TGTGCCAGCAGCGGGTGGCTAGCGGGACCCTACAATGAGCAGTTCTTC.

J is TRBJ2-3 and V is TRBV27; 8 bases are shared with TRBD2. The CDR3 sequence is 15 residues long. The V gene end was trimmed by 2 bases and the J gene end by 1 base; junction bases not matched to a gene: 2. CDR1 and CDR2 from the germline V gene are MNHEY and SMNVEV (reference sequence). DNA for the CDR3: TGTGCCAGCAGTTTAGCTAGCGGGTGCACAGATACGCAGTATTTT. It translates to CASSLASGCTDTQYF.

The chain joins TRBV14 to TRBJ2-7; D perhaps matches TRBD1 (5 bases). V lost 0 bases and J lost 0, with 15 bases in between. The CDR3 sequence is 17 residues long. Germline V gives CDR1 SGHDN, CDR2 FVKESK. The CDR3 coding sequence is TGTGCCAGCAGCCAAGATGCGGTAGGACACTACTCCTACGAGCAGTACTTC. This encodes CASSQDAVGHYSYEQYF.

The CDR3 DNA is TGCGCCAGCTCGGAGGGCAGGGCGGACACCGGGGAGCTGTTTTTT. This encodes CASSEGRADTGELFF. The chain employs TRBV10-1 and TRBJ2-2; TRBD2 might be the D (6 bases). V lost 8 bases and J lost 3, with 16 bases in between. Germline CDR1 and CDR2: WNHNN and SYGVQD (reference sequence). CDR3 length: 15 residues.

V and J are TRBV19 and TRBJ1-5; the D gene is possibly TRBD1 (5 bases). V gave up 5 bases and J gave up 4 bases, with 9 bases separating them. The CDR3 consists of 13 residues. Looked up from germline, CDR1 is LNHDA and CDR2 is SQIVND (reference sequence). The CDR3 nucleotides read TGTGCCAGTAGTCCGGAGGGGAATCAGCCCCAGCATTTT. This codes for CASSPEGNQPQHF.

This clone is a singleton in its sample. V gene TRBV9 combines with J gene TRBJ2-3; D ambiguous. V shed 0 bases and J shed 2 bases, with 10 bases lying between them. Germline V gives CDR1 SGDLS, CDR2 YYNGEE. The CDR3 contains 15 residues. The CDR3 loop reads CASSVEAADTDTQYF. CDR3 bases: TGTGCCAGCAGCGTAGAGGCTGCGGACACAGATACGCAGTATTTT.

This clone was observed a handful of times. The gene calls are TRBV19 and TRBJ2-7; 8 bases are a match to TRBD2. CDR1 is LNHDA, CDR2 SQIVND, per germline (reference sequence). V lost 4 bases to trimming and J lost 7 bases; unmatched junction nucleotides: 12. CDR3 length: 15 residues. The CDR3 region is CASSTLAGTPPEQYF. The CDR3 region has the DNA TGTGCCAGTAGTACCTTAGCGGGGACCCCCCCTGAGCAGTACTTC.

This chain links TRBV4-2 with TRBJ1-3; 9 positions match TRBD1. This CDR3 comprises 20 residues. After removal of 3 bases from V and 0 bases from J, the junction contained 15 bases not matched to a gene. Germline V gene sequence: CDR1 LGHNA, CDR2 YNFKEQ. CDR3 sequence reads: CASSHPRDRAEYLSGNTIYF. The CDR3 nucleotides read TGTGCCAGCAGCCATCCCAGGGACAGGGCTGAGTACCTCTCTGGAAACACCATATATTTT.

This clone has a single count. The chain joins TRBV18 to TRBJ2-5; 9 bases map to TRBD1. Germline V lookup: CDR1 KGHSH, CDR2 LQKENI. CDR3 length: 17 amino acids. V gave up 3 bases and J gave up 5 bases; unmatched junction bases: 13. The CDR3 loop is CASSPNYYRGQLETQYF. In nucleotides, the CDR3 is TGTGCCAGCTCACCCAACTATTACAGGGGGCAGTTGGAGACCCAGTACTTC.

The V and J genes are TRBV18 and TRBJ2-3; TRBD1 might be the D (5 bases). The V gene lost 0 bases and the J gene lost 4 bases, with 5 bases spanning the gap. Germline-derived CDR1 and CDR2 are KGHSH and LQKENI. The CDR3 has 13 amino acids. The CDR3 DNA follows: TGTGCCAGCTCACCACCGGGGCCAGATACGCAGTATTTT. Translating it yields CASSPPGPDTQYF.

The chain has TRBV27 and TRBJ2-2; tentatively, D is TRBD1 (5 bases). Per the germline V gene, CDR1 is MNHEY and CDR2 is SMNVEV (reference sequence). This CDR3 comprises 15 residues. V was pared by 5 bases and J by 1 base, with 11 bases between. CDR3 amino acids: CASSPDGQNTGELFF. The CDR3, as DNA: TGTGCCAGCAGTCCCGACGGACAGAACACCGGGGAGCTGTTTTTT.

This chain joins TRBV21-1 and TRBJ2-1; the table assigns TRBD2, which was not confirmed against the DNA. TRBV21-1 is designated a pseudogene. CDR3 length: 15 amino acids. The CDR3 sequence is CASSKLAGVGNEQFF. The DNA of the CDR3 is TGTGCCAGCAGCAAACTAGCGGGAGTTGGGAATGAGCAGTTCTTC.

The V gene is TRBV4-1, the J gene TRBJ2-1; 10 bases line up with TRBD1. Germline trimming cut 0 bases from V and 2 bases from J; bases unmatched to any gene: 4. The germline V gene encodes CDR1 MGHRA and CDR2 YSYEKL. The CDR3 sequence is 17 residues long. The CDR3 here is CASSQDSTGGAYNEQFF. The CDR3 nucleotides are TGCGCCAGCAGCCAAGATTCGACAGGGGGCGCCTACAATGAGCAGTTCTTC.

The chain has TRBV12-5 and TRBJ1-2; TRBD1 agrees at 8 bases. The CDR3 is 17 residues long. V shed 0 bases and J 0 bases; nucleotides not matched to a gene: 6. CDR1 is LGHNT and CDR2 is FRNRAP in the germline V gene. CDR3 protein: CASGLVFQGASNYGYTF. The CDR3 nucleotides read TGTGCTAGTGGTTTGGTATTTCAGGGGGCCTCTAACTATGGCTACACCTTC.

This chain links TRBV30 with TRBJ1-3; TRBD1 agrees at 10 bases. Germline CDR1 GTSNPN, CDR2 SVGIG (reference sequence). Unmatched junction bases numbered 11, after V lost 3 bases and J lost 0 bases. The CDR3 length is 18 residues. The CDR3 reads CAWRLYRDRGFSGNTIYF. CDR3 in DNA: TGTGCCTGGAGGCTATACCGGGACAGGGGATTCTCTGGAAACACCATATATTTT.

In this sample, this clone turned up once. This chain joins TRBV4-2 and TRBJ2-5, with unresolved D. V lost 4 bases to trimming and J lost 3 bases, with 9 bases between them. Germline CDR1 is LGHNA and CDR2 is YNFKEQ. The CDR3 is 13 residues long. DNA of the CDR3: TGTGCCAGCAGCCTCCCAGAGGAAGAGACCCAGTACTTC. It specifies CASSLPEEETQYF.

This clone is a singleton in its sample. The chain couples TRBV9 to TRBJ2-1; TRBD2 matches 7 bases. CDR3 length: 17 residues. Germline CDR1 and CDR2: SGDLS and YYNGEE. The V and J ends lost 0 bases and 0 bases, in that order; junction bases with no gene match: 6. CDR3 coding DNA: TGTGCCAGCAGCGTAGGGGCGGGGGACCCCTCCTACAATGAGCAGTTCTTC. Translating it yields CASSVGAGDPSYNEQFF.

V gene TRBV5-6 combines with J gene TRBJ1-5; D not certain. In germline, CDR1 is SGHDT, CDR2 YYEEEE. The CDR3 covers 15 residues. V lost 7 bases, J lost 1 base, and 15 bases lay in between. CDR3 in amino acids: CASVRSSESNQPQHF. The CDR3, as DNA: TGTGCCAGCGTTCGCTCCTCGGAGAGCAATCAGCCCCAGCATTTT.

The gene calls are TRBV27 and TRBJ2-3, with TRBD2 identical over 14 bases. V was clipped by 2 bases and J by 3 bases; unmatched bases: 1. Germline V gene data show CDR1 as MNHEY and CDR2 as SMNVEV (reference sequence). CDR3 length: 16 amino acids. As DNA, the CDR3 is TGTGCCAGCAGTTTAAGGACTAGCGGGAGGACAGATACGCAGTATTTT. This gives the protein CASSLRTSGRTDTQYF.